This T cell receptor beta chain was sequenced for a study of control samples from healthy donors and cancer patients. A single count supports this clone. Data came from immunoSEQ multiplex PCR; TCRdb stores just in-frame clones and leaves some out. The sample has 120,000 or so clones; roughly nine tenths are singletons. This CDR3 comprises 15 residues. Germline trimming cut 2 bases from V and 5 bases from J; bases unmatched to any gene: 6. Germline V gene sequence: CDR1 MDHEN, CDR2 SYDVKM. The genes are TRBV28 and TRBJ1-1; TRBD1 matches at 9 bases. This sequence originates from a woman aged 18-29 years in good health. The sample consisted of blood. CDR3 DNA sequence: TGTGCCAGCAGTTTAGCCGGGACAGGGCGTACTGAAGCTTTCTTT. Amino acid sequence: CASSLAGTGRTEAFF.